Below, 18 T cell receptor beta chains from the same sample are listed, as sequenced in a study of CD8 T cells in ankylosing spondylitis. MiXCR was run by TCRdb on the 5' RACE reads, yielding one entry per CDR3 protein. The repertoire holds under 400,000 distinct CDR3 sequences, with 11% as singletons. The sequencing sample was made of blood, either unsorted or a sorted T cell fraction (not recorded which). All receptors derive from a female donor with ankylosing spondylitis or in good health (not recorded which).

V and J are TRBV20-1 and TRBJ2-4; the match to TRBD2 covers 11 bases. V dropped 0 bases and J dropped 0; count of bases not matched to a gene: 10. The CDR3 contains 19 residues. Germline values: CDR1 DFQATT, CDR2 SNEGSKA (reference sequence). The DNA for the CDR3 is TGCAGTGCTAGAGAGGCTAGCGGGAGGACAGGAGTAGCCAAAAACATTCAGTACTTC. Amino acids: CSAREASGRTGVAKNIQYF.

This clonotype showed up just a few times. V and J are TRBV28 and TRBJ1-1; 7 bases match TRBD1. Trimming removed 10 bases from V and 0 bases from J; junction bases left unmatched: 5. This CDR3 is 13 amino acids long. Germline lookup yields CDR1 MDHEN and CDR2 SYDVKM. The CDR3 loop is CATEGAVNTEAFF. CDR3 nucleotides: TGTGCCACAGAGGGGGCCGTGAACACTGAAGCTTTCTTT.

This clonotype was counted at least ten times. The chain uses TRBV28 and TRBJ1-5, with a tentative D call TRBD1 (6 bases). The germline V gene has CDR1 MDHEN and CDR2 SYDVKM. Trimming removed 6 bases at V and 0 bases at J, with 12 bases between. This CDR3 is built from 15 residues. CDR3 sequence reads: CASRETGDSNQPQHF. The DNA of the CDR3 is TGTGCCAGCAGGGAGACAGGTGATAGCAATCAGCCCCAGCATTTT.

This clonotype was recorded many times. V usage is TRBV28 and J usage is TRBJ2-3, with no clear D. This CDR3 contains 16 residues. CDR1 is MDHEN and CDR2 is SYDVKM in the germline V gene. Trimming pared 5 bases from V and 0 bases from J, leaving 15 bases between. CDR3: CASSQPRWGSTDTQYF. CDR3 coding DNA: TGTGCCAGCAGTCAACCACGTTGGGGTAGCACAGATACGCAGTATTTT.

The chain is built from TRBV5-1 and TRBJ2-4; 8 bases match TRBD1. Germline loops: CDR1 SGHRS, CDR2 YFSETQ. The CDR3 has 14 amino acids. The J segment lost 5 bases and the V segment lost 4 bases, leaving 5 bases of the junction unmatched. This chain's CDR3 is CASSRPGQENIQYF. CDR3 nucleotide sequence: TGCGCCAGCAGCCGCCCGGGACAGGAAAACATTCAGTACTTC.

On this clonotype: Since a much larger clone is just one base distant, this may be a read error. The chain employs TRBV29-1 and TRBJ2-2; D perhaps matches TRBD1 (6 bases). Germline lookup yields CDR1 SQVTM and CDR2 ANQGSEA. This CDR3 is 15 amino acids long. The CDR3 DNA sequence: TGCATCGTTATCCGGGACACCCCGAACACCGGGGAGCTGTTTTTT. It yields the protein CIVIRDTPNTGELFF.

This clonotype has a count of ten or more. The chain uses TRBV25-1 and TRBJ1-6; D remains ambiguous. The germline CDR1 and CDR2 sequences are MGHDK and SYGVNS. The CDR3 has 15 amino acids. V dropped 1 base and J dropped 7 bases, with 11 bases sitting between them. CDR3 region: CASSESSGLNSPLHF. The CDR3 bases are TGTGCCAGCAGTGAATCTTCTGGACTCAATTCACCCCTCCACTTT.

In this sample, this clonotype turned up many times. V gene TRBV20-1 combines with J gene TRBJ2-5, with D unresolved. V was pared by 4 bases and J by 2 bases, with 11 bases between. The CDR3 runs 13 residues. Germline lookup yields CDR1 DFQATT and CDR2 SNEGSKA (reference sequence). CDR3 protein: CSANGRWQETQYF. CDR3 DNA sequence: TGCAGTGCTAACGGACGTTGGCAAGAGACCCAGTACTTC.

The sample holds many counts of this clonotype. This chain uses TRBV10-2 with TRBJ2-2, with D unresolved. The CDR3 runs to 14 residues. The germline gives CDR1 WSHSY, CDR2 SAAADI. V was pared by 6 bases and J by 3 bases, with 11 bases between. Here the CDR3 DNA reads TGCGCCAGCAGGGCCCCTAGGGACACCGGGGAGCTGTTTTTT. This translates into CASRAPRDTGELFF.

This clonotype was found a few times. The chain employs TRBV20-1 and TRBJ2-3, with 13 bases fitting TRBD2. With V trimmed by 6 bases and J by 0 bases, 6 bases remained unmatched. The germline V gene has CDR1 DFQATT and CDR2 SNEGSKA (reference sequence). The length of the CDR3 is 16 residues. The DNA of the CDR3 is TGCAGTGCCTCAGGACTAGCGGGGGCCAGCACAGATACGCAGTATTTT. Amino acid sequence: CSASGLAGASTDTQYF.

The table lists this clonotype with many counts. The chain combines TRBV24-1 with TRBJ2-7; 8 positions agree with TRBD1. CDR1 KGHDR and CDR2 SFDVKD come from the germline V gene. V was clipped by 3 bases and J by 11 bases; unmatched bases: 2. CDR3 length: 11 amino acids. This CDR3 reads CATSDTTGEYF. In nucleotides, the CDR3 is TGTGCCACCAGTGATACGACAGGGGAGTACTTC.

This rearrangement joins TRBV7-9 to TRBJ2-7; D remains ambiguous. Trimming took off 5 bases at V and 0 bases at J, with 8 bases between the two ends. The CDR3 runs 13 residues. The germline gives CDR1 SEHNR, CDR2 FQNEAQ (reference sequence). This CDR3 reads CASSVSFSYEQYF. The CDR3 DNA reads as TGTGCCAGCAGCGTGAGTTTCTCCTACGAGCAGTACTTC.

The chain is built from TRBV7-8 and TRBJ2-4; D gene unclear. This CDR3 region has 18 residues. Germline values: CDR1 SGHVS, CDR2 FQNEAQ. Trimming took 3 bases from V and 0 from J, leaving 18 bases between them. In DNA, the CDR3 is TGTGCCAGCAGCTTGGGCGAGCGAGAACTGTTAGCCAAAAACATTCAGTACTTC. Translating gives CASSLGERELLAKNIQYF.

This clonotype was seen ten or more times. The rearrangement uses TRBV7-7 and TRBJ2-2; TRBD2 matches at 13 bases. Germline V gene lookup returns CDR1 SSHAT and CDR2 FNYEAQ (reference sequence). The CDR3 runs 16 residues. After removal of 5 bases from V and 6 bases from J, the junction contained 6 bases not matched to a gene. CDR3 bases: TGTGCCAGCAGCCCAGGACTAGCGGGAGTCTCCGGGGAGCTGTTTTTT. Its translation: CASSPGLAGVSGELFF.

This clonotype was seen ten or more times. The rearrangement uses TRBV9 and TRBJ1-1; TRBD1 is a possible D gene (5 bases). Germline values: CDR1 SGDLS, CDR2 YYNGEE. The CDR3 is made up of 15 amino acids. V was pared by 0 bases and J by 3 bases, with 12 bases between. The CDR3 is CASSVDEGIYTEAFF. For the CDR3, the DNA is TGTGCCAGCAGCGTAGATGAGGGGATTTACACTGAAGCTTTCTTT.

This clonotype occurred a few times. This chain uses TRBV5-1 with TRBJ2-7; D may be TRBD1 (6 bases). Germline CDR1 and CDR2: SGHRS and YFSETQ. The CDR3 runs 13 residues. V was trimmed by 4 bases and J by 3 bases, leaving 11 bases between them. The CDR3 coding sequence is TGCGCCAGCAGCACCGGACAGCGCTACGAGCAGTACTTC. Residues: CASSTGQRYEQYF.

In this sample, this clonotype turned up a few times. The CDR3 region has the DNA TGTGCCAGCAGTTCCCGGACAGGTCTTCAAGAGACCCAGTACTTC. Its translation is CASSSRTGLQETQYF. This chain joins TRBV28 and TRBJ2-5, with 7 bases aligning to TRBD1. The ends lost 4 bases at V and 2 bases at J; junction bases unmatched: 7. The CDR3 covers 15 residues. CDR1 is MDHEN, CDR2 SYDVKM, per germline.

The table lists this clonotype with many counts. The rearrangement joins TRBV5-1 to TRBJ2-3; TRBD2 might be the D (6 bases). This CDR3 spans 18 amino acids. The V end was cut by 0 bases, the J end by 0 bases, with 17 bases between. Germline V gives CDR1 SGHRS, CDR2 YFSETQ. CDR3 protein: CASSLGGEFSSSTDTQYF. In DNA form, the CDR3 reads TGCGCCAGCAGCTTGGGCGGGGAATTTAGTTCTAGCACAGATACGCAGTATTTT. Complete variable domain (other parts from reference TRBV5-1 and TRBJ2-3): KAGVTQTPRYLIKTRGQQVTLSCSPISGHRSVSWYQQTPGQGLQFLFEYFSETQRNKGNFPGRFSGRQFSNSRSEMNVSTLELGDSALYLCASSLGGEFSSSTDTQYFGPGTRLTVL.